The rows below give T cell receptor beta chains drawn from one sample of a study of technical replicates of blood from a few donors. Assay used: immunoSEQ multiplex PCR; TCRdb lists only in-frame clones, some missing. The sample records around 79,000 clones, 91% being singletons. Specimen: T cells isolated from PBMCs. The receptors shown here come from a human donor in good health. Some clones in this sample may be carry-over from other donors' samples. The CDR3 runs from the conserved cysteine through the conserved F or W. A D gene is named only where the DNA matches it firmly. Clone size is stated in some rows and not others, as once, few, many or a class when expanded.

D | J | size | V | CDR3 | DNA
TRBD2 | TRBJ2-1 | . | TRBV5-1 | CASRTASGSSYNEQFF | TGCGCCAGCAGGACAGCTAGCGGGAGCTCCTACAATGAGCAGTTCTTC
. | TRBJ2-7 | . | TRBV19 | CASSNSFRGTYEQYF | TGTGCCAGTAGTAACAGTTTCAGAGGGACCTACGAGCAGTACTTC
. | TRBJ1-3 | once | TRBV5-1 | CASSQRLSGSSGNTIYF | TGCGCCAGCAGCCAACGGTTATCCGGGTCCTCTGGAAACACCATATATTTT
. | TRBJ1-4 | . | TRBV5-1 | CASSWEASDGKLFF | TGCGCCAGCAGCTGGGAGGCCTCTGATGGAAAACTGTTTTTT
. | TRBJ1-1 | . | TRBV18 | CASSPSGLGAEAFF | TGTGCCAGCTCACCATCAGGTTTAGGGGCCGAAGCTTTCTTT
. | TRBJ1-1 | . | TRBV29-1 | CRESVQGWPEAFF | TGCAGGGAAAGCGTACAGGGTTGGCCTGAAGCTTTCTTT
TRBD1 | TRBJ2-2 | once | TRBV9 | CASSAMTGGTGELFF | TGTGCCAGCAGCGCCATGACAGGGGGCACCGGGGAGCTGTTTTTT
TRBD1 | TRBJ2-3 | . | TRBV19 | CASSIGTGGGNTQYF | TGTGCCAGTAGTATAGGGACAGGGGGCGGGAATACGCAGTATTTT
. | TRBJ1-5 | . | TRBV28 | CASSFRGQPQHF | TGTGCCAGCAGTTTCCGGGGTCAGCCCCAGCATTTT
TRBD1 | TRBJ1-1 | once | TRBV5-5 | CASSTSDRGNTEAFF | TGTGCCAGCAGCACCTCGGACAGGGGTAACACTGAAGCTTTCTTT
. | TRBJ2-7 | . | TRBV7-2 | CASSLGGAPYEQYF | TGTGCCAGCAGCTTAGGTGGGGCGCCCTACGAGCAGTACTTC
TRBD1 | TRBJ2-5 | . | TRBV18 | CASSSSDRGTKTQYF | TGTGCCAGCTCATCCTCCGACAGGGGGACAAAGACCCAGTACTTC
. | TRBJ2-2 | . | TRBV7-7 | CASSPSNTGELFF | TGTGCCAGCAGTCCCAGTAACACCGGGGAGCTGTTTTTT
TRBD1 | TRBJ2-4 | . | TRBV19 | CASSRQGAFNIQYF | TGTGCCAGTAGTAGACAGGGGGCTTTTAACATTCAGTACTTC
TRBD2 | TRBJ2-1 | . | TRBV7-9 | CASSLGTSGSNEQFF | TGTGCCAGCAGCTTAGGGACTAGCGGGAGTAATGAGCAGTTCTTC
TRBD1 | TRBJ2-5 | . | TRBV9 | CASSAYGQGHQETQYF | TGTGCCAGCAGCGCCTACGGACAGGGGCATCAGGAGACCCAGTACTTC
. | TRBJ2-3 | few | TRBV30 | CAWRVGIGGTDTQYF | TGTGCCTGGAGGGTGGGGATCGGGGGCACAGATACGCAGTATTTT
TRBD1 | TRBJ1-1 | . | TRBV18 | CASSPPQGGMNTEAFF | TGTGCCAGCTCACCACCCCAGGGGGGCATGAACACTGAAGCTTTCTTT
. | TRBJ1-3 | . | TRBV7-2 | CASSLEKGGIRRNTIYF | TGTGCCAGCAGCTTAGAGAAGGGAGGGATTCGTCGAAACACCATATATTTT
TRBD2 | TRBJ2-7 | . | TRBV19 | CASSPLAGYNEQYF | TGTGCCAGTAGCCCTCTAGCGGGATACAACGAGCAGTACTTC
TRBD1 | TRBJ1-6 | . | TRBV5-1 | CASSLAGQPNSPLHF | TGCGCCAGCAGCTTGGCGGGACAGCCCAATTCACCCCTCCACTTT
. | TRBJ2-7 | . | TRBV5-4 | CASREATVTYEQYF | TGTGCCAGCAGAGAGGCCACCGTAACCTACGAGCAGTACTTC
. | TRBJ2-7 | . | TRBV28 | CASREGVYEQYF | TGTGCCAGCAGGGAGGGAGTCTACGAGCAGTACTTC
. | TRBJ1-5 | . | TRBV7-8 | CASSLTVSTPGPQHF | TGTGCCAGCAGCTTAACGGTTAGCACCCCGGGGCCCCAGCATTTT
TRBD2 | TRBJ2-3 | . | TRBV5-4 | CASSHLAGEIGDTQYF | TGTGCCAGCAGCCACCTAGCGGGAGAGATAGGAGATACGCAGTATTTT
. | TRBJ1-1 | . | TRBV11-1 | CASSLNLGTEAFF | TGTGCCAGCAGCTTAAATCTCGGCACTGAAGCTTTCTTT
TRBD1 | TRBJ2-7 | . | TRBV6-5 | CAGSYSTGQVLFEQYF | TGTGCCGGCAGTTACTCGACGGGACAGGTCTTGTTCGAGCAGTACTTC
TRBD2 | TRBJ2-1 | . | TRBV10-1 | CASSDTREKLSGEQFF | TGCGCCAGCAGTGATACGCGGGAGAAGCTTAGCGGTGAGCAGTTCTTC